This T cell receptor (beta chain) was identified in a study of metastatic and nonmetastatic thyroid tumors. Overall study: Samples came from malignant and benign thyroid patients, and repertoires were compared across blood and tumor or nodule tissue. Findings of the study overall: Malignant thyroid tumors reportedly had TCR beta diversity that was significantly higher than in benign nodules, in blood and tumor.

The sample holds many counts of this clone. Antigen: not known. The CDR3 spans 13 residues. Trimming cost V 4 bases and J 1 base, with 7 bases left between them. CDR1 and CDR2 (germline): WSHSY, SAAADI. Thyroid surgery took place with no prior treatment in any patient. Authors' methods: A classifier for distant metastasis in papillary thyroid cancer was constructed using CDR3 differences observed across clinicopathological groups. TCRdb called clones again from the PCR reads with MiXCR. What appears here as the V and J calls and clone size reflects TCRdb's work, not the paper's. The sample yields about 14,000 clones, 20% to 30% seen once.

The specimen was tumor tissue. The chain recombines TRBV10-2 with TRBJ1-1, with D unclear. The sequence was obtained from a female donor with papillary thyroid cancer or a benign thyroid nodule (not recorded which). Some clones in this sample may be carry-over from other donors' samples. The CDR3 reads CASSAQENTEAFF. For the CDR3, the DNA is TGCGCCAGCAGTGCCCAGGAGAACACTGAAGCTTTCTTT.